The entry that follows covers one T cell receptor beta chain sequence. Its specific antigen is unknown. No per-base quality is available; no much larger clone lies one base away. Taken from cysteine to phenylalanine, the CDR3 has 13 residues. Only CDR3 DNA remains: 39 bases, in frame from the first base. The junction carries 8 bases between V and J, which are trimmed by 1 base and 2 bases respectively. CDR1 is given as GTSNPN and CDR2 as SVGIG, both from the germline V gene (reference sequence). The data derive from a study of blood T cell repertoires in COVID-19 (TCRdb year 2020). Regarding the research as a whole: The collaborator samples originated in the United States, Italy and Spain and spanned the acute and convalescent phases of COVID-19. The prospective study material was composed of cDNA or gDNA derived from T cells, B-cell-depleted T cells, or PBMCs. Subjects who had been exposed to COVID-19, were actively infected with it, or had recovered from it provided the deeply sampled blood TCRbeta repertoires that made up the dataset. The repertoires were released in a freely available public database intended as a resource for research on the immune response to SARS-CoV-2. Samples came from the ongoing ImmuneRACE study (first 160 participants) plus 1,254 subjects from 6 global collaborators. Sample metadata almost always included a de-identified subject ID, COVID-19 status, age in years and sex. Where available, HLA class I and class II types were obtained from metadata supplied by the sample provider rather than from assay-based typing.

The collaborating institutions used their own protocols to collect whole blood in K2EDTA tubes. For TCRbeta analysis, collaborator samples were shipped as frozen whole blood, as isolated PBMCs, or as DNA extracted from either sample type. TCRbeta CDR3 regions were amplified from genomic DNA using the immunoSEQ Assay, a bias-controlled multiplex PCR. The study's own analysis went as follows. Within the assay, amplification of reference gene primers was used to estimate how many nucleated cells each sample contained. Sequence reads were collapsed and filtered to measure the absolute abundance of every unique TCRbeta CDR3 rearrangement. For each sample, productive Simpson clonality was calculated as the square root of Simpson's diversity index across productive rearrangements. What TCRdb holds here is the immuneACCESS table cut down to in-frame rearrangements. Part of the clones is not present; checked against another copy, under half of the missing clones reflect an unresolved V gene, and the others are unexplained. V and J calls and clone size are copied from that table; D and trimming were computed from the DNA. Across this sample there are 200,000 or so clones, with around four fifths seen only once. The biggest ten clones account for under 5.5% of the sample.

General findings and caveats noted by the study authors: Clinical and demographic metadata were provided uncurated, with the amount varying by source and participant.

This chain is built from TRBV30 and TRBJ1-1; the D gene remains uncertain. This sequence originates from a woman aged 30 to 39 with acute or convalescent COVID-19. Sequenced material: peripheral blood. The CDR3 sequence is CAWSGRGNTEAFF. The DNA reads TGTGCCTGGAGTGGACGGGGAAACACTGAAGCTTTCTTT.